Below, 9 T cell receptor beta chains from the same sample are listed, as sequenced in a study of control samples from healthy donors and cancer patients. Assay: immunoSEQ multiplex PCR; the TCRdb copy retains only in-frame clones and omits some. The sample holds 200,000 or so clones; roughly 94% are singletons and the top ten take roughly 1.6%. Sequenced: blood. All receptors derive from a man aged 50 to 59 in good health.

V is TRBV7-2 and J is TRBJ2-3, with D hard to call. With 5 bases removed from V and 5 bases from J, the gap between germline ends came to 11 bases. Germline CDR1 reads SGHTA; CDR2 reads FQGNSA. This CDR3 is built from 13 residues. CDR3 protein: CASSPKWGDTQYF. The DNA for the CDR3 is TGTGCCAGCAGCCCCAAGTGGGGAGATACGCAGTATTTT.

The DNA for the CDR3 is TGTGCCAGCAGCCCACGGTATAGCAATCAGCCCCAGCATTTT. This encodes CASSPRYSNQPQHF. This chain links TRBV11-2 with TRBJ1-5; unclear D gene. Germline V CDR1 and CDR2: SGHAT, FQNNGV. V lost 5 bases, J lost 0 bases, and 8 bases lay in between. This CDR3 has 14 amino acids.

This clone was seen only once. The chain uses TRBV29-1 and TRBJ1-1; D gene ambiguous. Germline CDR1 reads SQVTM; CDR2 reads ANQGSEA. The CDR3 runs to 14 residues. V shed 6 bases and J shed 1 base, with 15 bases lying between them. The DNA of the CDR3 is TGCAGCGTACAGTGGGTCATTGAGAACACTGAAGCTTTCTTT. Protein sequence: CSVQWVIENTEAFF.

The rearrangement uses TRBV7-3 and TRBJ2-1, with D possibly being TRBD1 (6 bases). The CDR3 is 12 residues long. V was clipped by 5 bases and J by 9 bases, with 11 bases between them. Germline V gene sequence: CDR1 SGHTA, CDR2 FQGTGA. CDR3 nucleotide sequence: TGTGCCAGCAGCAACACAGGGAGTGAGCAGTTCTTC. Amino acids: CASSNTGSEQFF.

The CDR3 loop is CASSSKAGSFPYF. CDR3 coding DNA: TGTGCCAGCAGCTCCAAGGCCGGGAGCTTCCCGTATTTT. This rearrangement joins TRBV3-1 (or the pseudogene TRBV3-2) to TRBJ2-3; D may be TRBD2 (6 bases). CDR1 and CDR2 from the germline V gene are LGHDT and YNNKEL (reference sequence). The ends were cut back, 5 bases at V and 14 bases at J, with 20 bases in the middle. This CDR3 contains 13 residues.

The V gene is TRBV4-3, the J gene TRBJ1-2; D gene ambiguous. Trimming left V 0 bases short and J 6 bases short, with 20 bases between. The germline V gene encodes CDR1 LGHNA and CDR2 YSLEER. CDR3 length: 17 amino acids. The CDR3 region is CASSQDRSLGGPNGYTF. In nucleotides, the CDR3 is TGCGCCAGCAGCCAAGATAGGAGTTTAGGAGGGCCGAATGGCTACACCTTC.

J is TRBJ1-2 and V is TRBV6-5; TRBD1 matches 9 bases. This CDR3 has 15 amino acids. The germline CDR1 and CDR2 sequences are MNHEY and SVGAGI. The V and J ends lost 6 bases and 4 bases, in that order; junction bases with no gene match: 9. The CDR3 region has the DNA TGTGCCAGCAGCCGCAATGGACAGGGGTCCTATGGCTACACCTTC. Translated, it gives CASSRNGQGSYGYTF.

V and J are TRBV28 and TRBJ2-7; 11 nucleotides agree with TRBD1. J gave up 3 bases and V 6 bases, and 7 bases lay outside the gene matches. The CDR3 is made up of 15 amino acids. Germline-derived CDR1 and CDR2 are MDHEN and SYDVKM. This chain's CDR3 is CASRTGTGGFYEQYF. CDR3 sequence (DNA): TGTGCCAGCAGAACCGGGACAGGGGGTTTCTACGAGCAGTACTTC.

This clone was counted once. The chain combines TRBV5-1 with TRBJ1-5, with 7 bases lining up with TRBD1. The ends lost 4 bases at V and 6 bases at J; junction bases unmatched: 7. Per the germline V gene, CDR1 is SGHRS and CDR2 is YFSETQ. CDR3 length equals 14 residues. The CDR3 reads CASSPDRVGQPQHF. CDR3 sequence (DNA): TGCGCCAGCAGCCCTGACAGGGTTGGTCAGCCCCAGCATTTT.